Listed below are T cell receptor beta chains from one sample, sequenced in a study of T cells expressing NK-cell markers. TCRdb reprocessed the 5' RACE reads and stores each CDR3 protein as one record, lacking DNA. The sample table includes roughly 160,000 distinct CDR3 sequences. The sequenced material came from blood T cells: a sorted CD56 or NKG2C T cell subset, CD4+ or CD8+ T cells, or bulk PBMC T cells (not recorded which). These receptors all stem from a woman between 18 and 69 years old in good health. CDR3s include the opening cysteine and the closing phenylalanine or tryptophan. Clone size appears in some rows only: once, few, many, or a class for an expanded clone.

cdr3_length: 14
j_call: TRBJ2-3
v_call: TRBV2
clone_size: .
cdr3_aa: CASSKEGATDTQYF

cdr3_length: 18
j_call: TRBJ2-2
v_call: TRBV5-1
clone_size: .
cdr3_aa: CASSPELGDPTNTGELFF

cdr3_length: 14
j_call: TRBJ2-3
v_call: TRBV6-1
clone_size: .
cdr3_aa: CASSPRAFTDTQYF

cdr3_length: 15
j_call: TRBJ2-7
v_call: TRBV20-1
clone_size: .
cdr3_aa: CSATPPGTISGEQYF

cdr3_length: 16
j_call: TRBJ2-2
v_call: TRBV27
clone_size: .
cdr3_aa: CASSLKFSGLTGELFF

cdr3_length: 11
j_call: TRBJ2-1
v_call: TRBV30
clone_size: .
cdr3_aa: CAWGLTHEQFF

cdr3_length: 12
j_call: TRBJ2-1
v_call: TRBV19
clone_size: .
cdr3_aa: CASSMDWDPQFF

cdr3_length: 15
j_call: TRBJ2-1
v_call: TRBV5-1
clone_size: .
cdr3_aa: CASSPHRSSYNEQFF

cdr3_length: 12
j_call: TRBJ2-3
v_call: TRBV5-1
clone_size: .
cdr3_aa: CASSLQTDTQYF

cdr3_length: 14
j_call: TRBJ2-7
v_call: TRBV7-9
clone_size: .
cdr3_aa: CASSLLGSSYEQYF

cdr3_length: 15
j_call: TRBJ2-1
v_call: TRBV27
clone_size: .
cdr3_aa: CASSVTSGTYNEQFF

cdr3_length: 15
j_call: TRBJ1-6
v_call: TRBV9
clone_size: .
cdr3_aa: CASSSRQGNNSPLHF

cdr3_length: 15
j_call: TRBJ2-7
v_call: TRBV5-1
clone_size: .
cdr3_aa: CASSLTLAGDHEQYF

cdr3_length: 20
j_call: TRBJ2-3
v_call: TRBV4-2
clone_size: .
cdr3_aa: CASSPVRVPGLAGGSDTQYF

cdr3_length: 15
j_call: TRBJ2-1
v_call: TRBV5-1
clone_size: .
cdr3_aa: CASSRSGDSYNEQFF

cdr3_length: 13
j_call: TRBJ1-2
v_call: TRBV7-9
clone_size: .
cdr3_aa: CASSSGGAYGYTF

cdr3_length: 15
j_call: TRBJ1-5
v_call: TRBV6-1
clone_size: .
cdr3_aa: CASSVQGLGNQPQHF

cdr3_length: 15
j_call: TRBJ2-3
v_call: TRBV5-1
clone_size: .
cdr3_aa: CASSMRGLRTDTQYF

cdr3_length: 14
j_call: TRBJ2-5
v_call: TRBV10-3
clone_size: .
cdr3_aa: CAISASPDGETQYF

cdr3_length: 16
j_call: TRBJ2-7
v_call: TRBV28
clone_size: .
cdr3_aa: CASSLGSGGHPYEQYF

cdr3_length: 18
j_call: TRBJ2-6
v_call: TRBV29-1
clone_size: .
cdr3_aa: CSVDGGGRTSSGANVLTF

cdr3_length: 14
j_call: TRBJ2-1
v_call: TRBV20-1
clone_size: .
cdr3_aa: CSARAGTGSNEQFF

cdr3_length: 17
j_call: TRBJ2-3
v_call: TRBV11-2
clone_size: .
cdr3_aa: CASSFVPSSGWTDTQYF

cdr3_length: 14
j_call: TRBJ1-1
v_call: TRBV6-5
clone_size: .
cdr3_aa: CASSYSVGATEAFF

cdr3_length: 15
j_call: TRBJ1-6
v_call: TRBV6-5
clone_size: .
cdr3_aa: CASSYKRDRAAPLHF

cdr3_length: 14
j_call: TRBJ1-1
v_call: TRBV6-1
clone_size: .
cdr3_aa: CASSDLWENTEAFF

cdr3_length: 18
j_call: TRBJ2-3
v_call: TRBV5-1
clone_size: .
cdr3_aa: CASSLGLAGGPYTDTQYF

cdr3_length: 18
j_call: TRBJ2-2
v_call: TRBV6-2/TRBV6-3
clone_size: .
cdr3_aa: CASSYLLGQGAVTGELFF

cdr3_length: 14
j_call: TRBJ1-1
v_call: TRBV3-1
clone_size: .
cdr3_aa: CASSKGRGGTEAFF

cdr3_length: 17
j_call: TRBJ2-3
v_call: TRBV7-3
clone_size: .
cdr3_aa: CASSSPSGEFDTDTQYF

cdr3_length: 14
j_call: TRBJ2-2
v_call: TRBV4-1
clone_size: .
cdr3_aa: CASSQGGSRGELFF

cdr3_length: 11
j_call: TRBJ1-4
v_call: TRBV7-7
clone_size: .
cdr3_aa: CASNRNEKLFF

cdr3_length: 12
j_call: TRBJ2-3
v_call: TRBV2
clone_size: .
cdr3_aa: CASSEVGDTQYF

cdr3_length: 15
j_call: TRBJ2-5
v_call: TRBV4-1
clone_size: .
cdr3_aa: CASSQEGGGQETQYF

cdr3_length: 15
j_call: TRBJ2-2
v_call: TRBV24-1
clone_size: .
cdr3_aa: CATSDSRDPTGELFF

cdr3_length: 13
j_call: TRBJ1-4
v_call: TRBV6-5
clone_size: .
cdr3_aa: CASSYRGREKLFF

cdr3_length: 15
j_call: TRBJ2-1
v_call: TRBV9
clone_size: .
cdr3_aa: CASGPSGRAYNEQFF

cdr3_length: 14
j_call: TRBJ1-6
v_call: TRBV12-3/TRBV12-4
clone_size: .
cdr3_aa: CASTVDREFSPLHF

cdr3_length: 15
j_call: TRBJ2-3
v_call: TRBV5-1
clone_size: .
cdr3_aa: CASSWAGQGPDTQYF

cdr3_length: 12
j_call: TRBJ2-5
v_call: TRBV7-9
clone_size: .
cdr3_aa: CASSPGGYTQYF

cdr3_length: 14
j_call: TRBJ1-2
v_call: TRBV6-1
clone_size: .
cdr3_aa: CASRTGGWTYGYTF

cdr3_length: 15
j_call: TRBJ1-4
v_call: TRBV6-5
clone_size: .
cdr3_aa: CASSYVGGTNEKLFF

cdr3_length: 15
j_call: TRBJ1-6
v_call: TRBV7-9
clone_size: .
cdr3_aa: CASSPPGQGASPLHF

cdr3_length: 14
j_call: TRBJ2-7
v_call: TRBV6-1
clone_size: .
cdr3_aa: CASSRRDSSDEQYF

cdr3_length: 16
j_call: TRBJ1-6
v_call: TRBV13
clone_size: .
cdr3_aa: CASSSSRTGYNSPLHF

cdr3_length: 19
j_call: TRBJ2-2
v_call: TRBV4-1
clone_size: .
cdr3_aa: CASSHPGTGWSSNTGELFF

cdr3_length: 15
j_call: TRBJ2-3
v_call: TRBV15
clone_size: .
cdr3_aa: CATSDRDRATDTQYF

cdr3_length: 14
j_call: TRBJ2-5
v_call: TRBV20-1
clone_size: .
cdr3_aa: CSARDGTIQETQYF

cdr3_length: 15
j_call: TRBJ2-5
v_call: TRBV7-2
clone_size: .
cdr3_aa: CASSFQRGPQETQYF

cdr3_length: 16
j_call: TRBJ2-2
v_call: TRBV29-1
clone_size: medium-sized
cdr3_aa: CSATYLRAGDAGELFF

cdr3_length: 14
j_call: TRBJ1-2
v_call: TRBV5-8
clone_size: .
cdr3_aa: CASSRDRLFYGYTF

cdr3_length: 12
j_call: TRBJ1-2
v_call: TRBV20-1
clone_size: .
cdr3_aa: CSASFEGHHYTF

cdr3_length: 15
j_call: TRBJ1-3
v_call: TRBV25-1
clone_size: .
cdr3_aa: CASSRQGFLGNTIYF

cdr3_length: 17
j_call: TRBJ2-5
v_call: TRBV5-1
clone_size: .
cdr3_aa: CASSPGTSGGAAETQYF

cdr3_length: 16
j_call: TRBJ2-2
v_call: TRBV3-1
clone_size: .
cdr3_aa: CASSLSSTRRTGELFF

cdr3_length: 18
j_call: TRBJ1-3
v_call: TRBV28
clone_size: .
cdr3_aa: CASRETDPNTLSGNTIYF

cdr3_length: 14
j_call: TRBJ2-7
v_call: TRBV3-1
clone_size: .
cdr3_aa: CASSSSGSIYEQYF

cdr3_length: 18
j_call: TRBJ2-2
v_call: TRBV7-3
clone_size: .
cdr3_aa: CASSSRTRSGGNTGELFF

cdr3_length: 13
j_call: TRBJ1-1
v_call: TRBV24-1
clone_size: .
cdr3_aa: CATEGTGSTEAFF

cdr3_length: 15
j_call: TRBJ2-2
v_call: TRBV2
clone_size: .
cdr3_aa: CASSEDRPPTGELFF